The 20 T cell receptor beta chains presented below share a single source sample, sequenced in a study of vaccination and CD4 T cells after COVID-19. No cognate antigen is known for these TCRs. Treatment noted: approximately nine-day PBMC culture with coronavirus spike peptide pools or control peptides (ViraFEST assay). An Oncomine TCR Beta short-read assay was used to sequence the DNA from cultured CD4+ T cells. TCRdb passed the PCR reads through MiXCR, listing each CDR3 protein once. The sample consists of roughly 10,000 distinct CDR3 sequences, approximately 49% of them appearing once. Input material: CD4+ T cells from blood, cultured in vitro. The receptors shown here come from a human donor who had recovered from COVID-19.

In regard to this clonotype: One end of the junction fails to match germline, which may point to a read error. The CDR3 protein is CASSQDHRRGGGETQYF. CDR3 DNA: TGCGCCAGCAGTCAAGATCATAGGCGGGGGGGCGGTGAGACCCAGTACTTC. The rearrangement joins TRBV4-3 to TRBJ2-5; TRBD2 matches at 9 bases. The CDR3 runs 17 residues. The V gene's germline CDR1 is LGHNA and CDR2 YSLEER.

This clonotype was observed a handful of times. The chain couples TRBV28 to TRBJ2-5, with 10 bases lining up with TRBD2. This CDR3 is 16 amino acids long. V dropped 3 bases and J dropped 6; count of bases not matched to a gene: 10. Germline V gene lookup returns CDR1 MDHEN and CDR2 SYDVKM. The CDR3 nucleotides are TGTGCCAGCAGTTTTTTTGCTAGCGGGGGTCGAAAGACCCAGTACTTC. It codes for CASSFFASGGRKTQYF.

J is TRBJ1-1 and V is TRBV19; the match to TRBD1 covers 7 bases. V dropped 5 bases and J dropped 6; count of bases not matched to a gene: 12. Germline values: CDR1 LNHDA, CDR2 SQIVND (reference sequence). The CDR3 totals 15 residues. The CDR3 nucleotides read TGTGCCAGTAGTCGAACACGACAGGGAGGCGCTGAAGCTTTCTTT. This codes for CASSRTRQGGAEAFF.

This clonotype was counted between two and nine times. This chain uses TRBV6-1 with TRBJ2-2, with 9 bases that match TRBD2. This CDR3 spans 17 amino acids. Losses at the gene ends were 6 bases for V and 4 bases for J; bases not matched to a gene: 12. The germline CDR1 and CDR2 sequences are MNHNS and SASEGT. The DNA for the CDR3 is TGTGCCAGCAGACCCAAGCCAAGCGGGGGGCGCACCGGGGAGCTGTTTTTT. This translates into CASRPKPSGGRTGELFF.

The rearrangement joins TRBV12-3 or TRBV12-4 to TRBJ1-5, with D possibly matching TRBD1 (6 bases). This CDR3 has 13 amino acids. Trimming left V 6 bases short and J 9 bases short, with 15 bases between. DNA of the CDR3: TGTGCCAGCAGCTACAGGGCCCTGATGCCCCAGCATTTT. It yields the protein CASSYRALMPQHF.

The rearrangement uses TRBV7-8 and TRBJ1-1; no firm D call. Germline V CDR1 and CDR2: SGHVS, FQNEAQ. The CDR3 consists of 14 residues. Trimming removed 10 bases from V and 1 base from J, with 16 bases in between. In nucleotides, the CDR3 is TGTGCCACCGATGCTAAATTCGGGAACACTGAAGCTTTCTTT. Amino acids: CATDAKFGNTEAFF.

This clonotype was seen more than once but under ten times. The chain is built from TRBV6-1 and TRBJ1-2, with D maybe TRBD1 (6 bases). Trimming pared 2 bases from V and 4 bases from J, leaving 32 bases between. Per the germline V gene, CDR1 is MNHNS and CDR2 is SASEGT. This CDR3 is 21 amino acids long. The CDR3 nucleotides are TGTGCCAGCAGTGAAATCGTAGGGCAGGGGAAGGTCGGGGGCTCCAGCTATGGCTACACCTTC. It encodes CASSEIVGQGKVGGSSYGYTF.

V usage is TRBV6-1 and J usage is TRBJ1-5; 7 bases are shared with TRBD1. The CDR3 spans 16 residues. V was clipped by 3 bases and J by 6 bases; unmatched bases: 11. Germline V lookup: CDR1 MNHNS, CDR2 SASEGT. CDR3 region: CASSERGGGETQPQHF. CDR3 coding DNA: TGTGCCAGCAGTGAGAGAGGAGGGGGCGAGACTCAGCCCCAGCATTTT.

This chain links TRBV7-6 with TRBJ1-5; D is uncertain. CDR3 length: 16 amino acids. Trimming took 1 base from V and 2 from J, leaving 12 bases between them. Germline assignment: CDR1 SGHVS and CDR2 FNYEAQ. CDR3 DNA sequence: TGTGCCAGCAGCTTAGGTATCGGGCAAGGCAATCAGCCCCAGCATTTT. Translating it yields CASSLGIGQGNQPQHF. Full variable domain (remainder filled in from reference TRBV7-6 and TRBJ1-5): GAGVSQSPRYKVTKRGQDVALRCDPISGHVSLYWYRQALGQGPEFLTYFNYEAQQDKSGLPNDRFSAERPEGSISTLTIQRTEQRDSAMYRCASSLGIGQGNQPQHFGDGTRLSIL.

This clonotype was observed a few times. CDR3 in DNA: TGCAGTGCTAGAGGTGAAATCTGGACAGAGAACCAAGAGACCCAGTACTTC. It yields the protein CSARGEIWTENQETQYF. J is TRBJ2-5 and V is TRBV20-1, with a possible D match to TRBD1 (6 bases). Germline V gene data show CDR1 as DFQATT and CDR2 as SNEGSKA (reference sequence). CDR3 length: 17 residues. The germline V and J ends were trimmed by 1 base and 0 bases, with 18 bases remaining between them.

The chain recombines TRBV11-3 with TRBJ2-1, with D possibly TRBD1 on 6 matching bases. V was shortened by 3 bases and J by 4 bases, with 7 bases between the two germline ends. From germline, CDR1 is SGHNT and CDR2 YENEEA. The CDR3 covers 13 residues. The CDR3 DNA reads as TGTGCCAGCAGCTTTCAGGGGTACAATGAGCAGTTCTTC. It codes for CASSFQGYNEQFF.

The rearrangement uses TRBV5-4 and TRBJ1-2; D perhaps matches TRBD1 (5 bases). This CDR3 contains 13 residues. Per the germline V gene, CDR1 is SGHNT and CDR2 is YYREEE (reference sequence). V lost 4 bases and J 8 bases, leaving 15 bases between the germline ends. This CDR3 is CASSPGVLGGYTF. CDR3 in DNA: TGTGCCAGCAGCCCGGGGGTATTGGGCGGCTACACCTTC. The full variable domain, in which reference TRBV5-4 and TRBJ1-2 provide the parts outside the CDR3, is ETGVTQSPTHLIKTRGQQVTLRCSSQSGHNTVSWYQQALGQGPQFIFQYYREEENGRGNFPPRFSGLQFPNYSSELNVNALELDDSALYLCASSPGVLGGYTFGSGTRLTVV.

The gene calls are TRBV7-9 and TRBJ1-5, with no clear D. Trimming removed 1 base at V and 4 bases at J, with 8 bases between. This CDR3 comprises 14 residues. CDR1 and CDR2 from the germline V gene are SEHNR and FQNEAQ (reference sequence). CDR3 bases: TGTGCCAGCAGCTTAGGAGGGCTGAATCAGCCCCAGCATTTT. It codes for CASSLGGLNQPQHF.

With respect to this clonotype: The junction departs from the called germline gene at one end, perhaps through a read error. CDR3 coding DNA: TGTGCTAGCAGCCCAAGATTGGGCGGACAGGGAAAAGAGACCCAGTACTTC. Its protein product is CASSPRLGGQGKETQYF. The chain employs TRBV7-7 and TRBJ2-5; 8 nucleotides line up with TRBD1. This CDR3 is built from 17 residues. CDR1 is SSHAT, CDR2 FNYEAQ, per germline (reference sequence).

This sequence joins TRBV24-1 and TRBJ2-1, with TRBD1 matching 7 bases. CDR1 and CDR2 (germline): KGHDR, SFDVKD. With V trimmed by 9 bases and J by 0 bases, 4 bases remained unmatched. This CDR3 has 14 residues. The CDR3 DNA reads as TGTGCCACCCAAACAGGGGTCTCCTACAATGAGCAGTTCTTC. It encodes CATQTGVSYNEQFF.

A few counts support this clonotype. This chain joins TRBV7-9 and TRBJ1-1, with 7 bases fitting TRBD1. V was clipped by 2 bases and J by 10 bases; unmatched bases: 4. The germline CDR1 and CDR2 sequences are SEHNR and FQNEAQ (reference sequence). The CDR3 has 12 amino acids. The CDR3 DNA is TGTGCCAGCAGCTTAAATACAGGGGTAGCTTTCTTT. It translates to CASSLNTGVAFF.

The genes are TRBV20-1 and TRBJ2-7; 8 positions agree with TRBD2. The CDR3 consists of 11 residues. Per the germline V gene, CDR1 is DFQATT and CDR2 is SNEGSKA (reference sequence). V gave up 3 bases and J gave up 6 bases; unmatched junction bases: 1. CDR3 bases: TGCAGTGCTAGTCGGGGGGGCGAGCAGTACTTC. It encodes CSASRGGEQYF.

This clonotype was counted a few times. The V call is TRBV30, the J call TRBJ1-6, with D maybe TRBD1 (6 bases). V was trimmed by 4 bases and J by 7 bases, leaving 11 bases between them. CDR3 length: 13 residues. Per the germline V gene, CDR1 is GTSNPN and CDR2 is SVGIG (reference sequence). The CDR3 spells CAWMAQGNSPLHF. In DNA form, the CDR3 reads TGTGCCTGGATGGCGCAGGGGAATTCACCCCTCCACTTT.

The gene calls are TRBV19 and TRBJ1-3; D ambiguous. CDR1 and CDR2 (germline): LNHDA, SQIVND (reference sequence). Between the trimmed V and J ends, which lost 10 bases and 0 bases, there was a span of 10 bases. The CDR3 sequence is 13 residues long. The chain's CDR3 is CATRPFSGNTIYF. DNA of the CDR3: TGTGCCACCAGACCGTTCTCTGGAAACACCATATATTTT.

This clonotype was counted a single time. This chain connects TRBV12-3 or TRBV12-4 to TRBJ1-5; possibly TRBD1 for D (5 bases). Trimming pared 2 bases from V and 3 bases from J, leaving 11 bases between. The CDR3 extends over 15 amino acids. The DNA of the CDR3 is TGTGCCAGCAGTTTATCGGGGGACTTCAATCAGCCCCAGCATTTT. Its protein is CASSLSGDFNQPQHF.